This entry lists 2 T cell receptor beta chains sequenced from one sample in a study of cytomegalovirus exposure and HLA in healthy donors. PCR involved 60 Vbeta and 13 Jbeta primers. TCRdb's copy holds only in-frame clones and misses some; the assay was immunoSEQ multiplex PCR. The sample yields about 180,000 clones, around 82% seen once. The sample consisted of PBMCs. The receptors were sampled from a man aged 35 to 55 in good health and CMV-seronegative.

This chain connects TRBV19 to TRBJ2-1; 16 bases agree with TRBD2. The V gene's germline CDR1 is LNHDA and CDR2 SQIVND (reference sequence). This CDR3 is 18 amino acids long. The V and J ends lost 6 bases and 3 bases, in that order; junction bases with no gene match: 8. This chain's CDR3 is CASSTGLAGGIDYNEQFF. The CDR3 DNA follows: TGTGCCAGTAGCACGGGACTAGCGGGAGGGATTGACTACAATGAGCAGTTCTTC.

This chain links TRBV27 with TRBJ2-1; TRBD2 matches at 9 bases. This CDR3 contains 17 residues. CDR1 is MNHEY and CDR2 is SMNVEV in the germline V gene (reference sequence). Unmatched junction bases numbered 10, after V lost 4 bases and J lost 3 bases. The CDR3 spells CASSSQLAGVGYNEQFF. CDR3 nucleotides: TGTGCCAGCAGTTCTCAATTAGCGGGAGTAGGCTACAATGAGCAGTTCTTC.